This entry lists 9 T cell receptor beta chains sequenced from one sample in a study of control samples from healthy donors and cancer patients. Data came from immunoSEQ multiplex PCR; TCRdb stores just in-frame clones and leaves some out. This table has 40,000 to 50,000 clones, 90% to 95% appearing once. Source material: blood. These receptors all come from a man in his 60s in good health.

V and J are TRBV19 and TRBJ2-3; D gene unclear. The CDR3 loop spans 17 amino acids. Between the trimmed V and J ends, which lost 3 bases and 7 bases, there was a span of 23 bases. Per germline, CDR1 LNHDA and CDR2 SQIVND (reference sequence). The DNA of the CDR3 is TGTGCCAGTAGTATCGGCGCGTCTATAATTAAACAGTATACGCAGTATTTT. It codes for CASSIGASIIKQYTQYF.

The J gene is TRBJ2-1, the V gene TRBV19; no reliable D call. Germline CDR1 is LNHDA and CDR2 is SQIVND (reference sequence). Trimming shortened V by 9 bases and J by 13 bases, and 16 bases separated the two germline ends. The CDR3 totals 11 residues. The CDR3 is CASTDGYNQFF. The CDR3, as DNA: TGTGCCAGCACCGACGGCTATAATCAGTTCTTC.

This chain joins TRBV7-9 and TRBJ2-7; a possible D gene is TRBD2 (6 bases). The CDR3 has 13 amino acids. The V gene's germline CDR1 is SEHNR and CDR2 FQNEAQ (reference sequence). V was trimmed by 5 bases and J by 3 bases, leaving 11 bases between them. CDR3 loop: CASSPDYLYEQYF. As DNA, the CDR3 is TGTGCCAGCAGCCCGGACTACCTCTACGAGCAGTACTTC.

The genes are TRBV28 and TRBJ2-5; D is undetermined. The CDR3 sequence is 13 residues long. CDR1 is MDHEN, CDR2 SYDVKM, per germline. V lost 3 bases, J lost 5 bases, and 10 bases lay in between. The CDR3 sequence: CASSLVPRETQYF. DNA of the CDR3: TGTGCCAGCAGTTTGGTCCCCCGGGAGACCCAGTACTTC.

The rearrangement joins TRBV6-5 to TRBJ1-1, with a tentative D call TRBD1 (5 bases). Trimming left V 4 bases short and J 4 bases short, with 10 bases between. The CDR3 length is 13 residues. Germline V gives CDR1 MNHEY, CDR2 SVGAGI. The CDR3 loop is CASSWGLGTEAFF. CDR3 DNA sequence: TGTGCCAGCAGTTGGGGACTTGGCACTGAAGCTTTCTTT.

The chain combines TRBV7-8 with TRBJ1-2; D is undetermined. The CDR3 loop spans 14 amino acids. Germline CDR1 SGHVS, CDR2 FQNEAQ. V shed 0 bases and J shed 6 bases, with 11 bases lying between them. CDR3 nucleotides: TGTGCCAGCAGCTTAGCGACCGGATCACATGGCTACACCTTC. It codes for CASSLATGSHGYTF.

This chain uses TRBV7-9 with TRBJ2-1; 11 bases are shared with TRBD2. Germline loops: CDR1 SEHNR, CDR2 FQNEAQ (reference sequence). The CDR3 contains 16 residues. V lost 1 base to trimming and J lost 7 bases; unmatched junction nucleotides: 6. CDR3 amino acids: CASSLVGSGRANEQFF. CDR3 sequence (DNA): TGTGCCAGCAGCTTAGTCGGTAGCGGGAGGGCAAATGAGCAGTTCTTC.

The chain recombines TRBV27 with TRBJ2-7, with 7 nucleotides matching TRBD1. V was pared by 6 bases and J by 3 bases, with 11 bases of the junction left unmatched. The germline gives CDR1 MNHEY, CDR2 SMNVEV (reference sequence). There are 15 residues in the CDR3. The CDR3 nucleotides read TGTGCCAGCAGAACGCTACAGGGGTCTAGCTACGAGCAGTACTTC. It encodes CASRTLQGSSYEQYF.

CDR3: CASSLPLAGEQYF. The CDR3 nucleotides read TGTGCCAGCAGCCTCCCTTTGGCCGGCGAGCAGTACTTC. V is TRBV7-9 and J is TRBJ2-7; D remains unclear. This CDR3 spans 13 amino acids. Germline V gene lookup returns CDR1 SEHNR and CDR2 FQNEAQ (reference sequence). V was trimmed by 5 bases and J by 6 bases, leaving 14 bases between them.